The clone carrying this T cell receptor beta chain has a handful of counts. What it binds is not known. The sample belongs to a study of T cell responses to AZD1222 COVID-19 vaccine. Whole-study findings and limits: Mapped onto spike, vaccine-associated CD4 TCRs spanned it and were dominant at 160-218 and 743-854. Donors in the cohort were predominantly white British and more often female, and clonal diversity was possibly underestimated.

In germline, CDR1 is MDHEN, CDR2 SYDVKM. CDR3 length equals 14 residues. Trimming took 5 bases from V and 0 from J, leaving 8 bases between them. TCRdb's table, derived via immunoSEQ multiplex PCR, lists solely in-frame clones and lacks some. The data hold more than 70,000 clones, with around 90% observed a single time. This clonotype was obtained from an adult who received the AZD1222 COVID-19 vaccine. Sequencing used peripheral blood, obtained 28 days after the second AZD1222 dose. This chain joins TRBV28 and TRBJ1-5; D call uncertain. The CDR3 coding sequence is TGTGCCAGCAGTCTCGACATTAGCAATCAGCCCCAGCATTTT. Translated: CASSLDISNQPQHF.